The 15 T cell receptor beta chains reported below all come from one sample, sequenced in a study of early T cells in non-severe SARS-CoV-2 infection. One entry per CDR3 protein, called by TCRdb with MiXCR from the 5' RACE reads. In the table there are about 48,000 distinct CDR3 sequences, roughly 5.3% of which are singletons. The sample was whole blood. The receptor set was obtained from an adult who was a healthcare worker with PCR-confirmed SARS-CoV-2 infection or an uninfected control (not recorded which).

This clonotype was counted ten times or more. This chain connects TRBV27 to TRBJ1-5; D gene unclear. The CDR3 runs 15 residues. Germline V lookup: CDR1 MNHEY, CDR2 SMNVEV (reference sequence). V was trimmed by 6 bases and J by 0 bases, leaving 12 bases between them. CDR3 in amino acids: CASSPLTPSNQPQHF. CDR3 coding DNA: TGTGCCAGCAGCCCCTTGACACCTAGCAATCAGCCCCAGCATTTT.

This clonotype showed up just a few times. This chain's CDR3 is CASSPRQGTDSPLHF. The CDR3 DNA follows: TGCGCCAGCAGCCCAAGACAGGGTACGGATTCACCCCTCCACTTT. The chain employs TRBV5-1 and TRBJ1-6; TRBD1 aligns across 7 bases. After removal of 4 bases from V and 8 bases from J, the junction contained 9 bases not matched to a gene. The CDR3 length is 15 residues. Per germline, CDR1 SGHRS and CDR2 YFSETQ.

J is TRBJ2-6 and V is TRBV6-2 or TRBV6-3; 13 bases agree with TRBD2. J was trimmed by 0 bases and V by 6 bases; bases with no gene match: 5. The germline CDR1 and CDR2 sequences are MNHEY and SVGEGT. The CDR3 spans 18 residues. In DNA, the CDR3 is TGTGCCAGCAGAAAGGGACTAGCGGGGTTCTCTGGGGCCAACGTCCTGACTTTC. Translating gives CASRKGLAGFSGANVLTF.

This clonotype was counted ten times or more. The rearrangement joins TRBV13 to TRBJ1-2; D might be TRBD1 (6 bases). V lost 2 bases and J 2 bases, leaving 30 bases between the germline ends. The CDR3 runs 21 residues. Germline V gene sequence: CDR1 PRHDT, CDR2 FYEKMQ (reference sequence). CDR3 coding DNA: TGTGCCAGCAGCTTATTACCCGGCTCGGACAGTGATTTCCCGAAGAACTATGGCTACACCTTC. Its protein is CASSLLPGSDSDFPKNYGYTF. Supplemented by reference TRBV13 and TRBJ1-2, the full variable domain reads AAGVIQSPRHLIKEKRETATLKCYPIPRHDTVYWYQQGPGQDPQFLISFYEKMQSDKGSIPDRFSAQQFSDYHSELNMSSLELGDSALYFCASSLLPGSDSDFPKNYGYTFGSGTRLTVV.

This clonotype was counted ten times or more. This chain links TRBV6-4 with TRBJ1-2, with D unresolved. This CDR3 contains 16 residues. Per the germline V gene, CDR1 is MRHNA and CDR2 is SNTAGT. V was pared by 0 bases and J by 2 bases, with 13 bases between. As DNA, the CDR3 is TGTGCCAGCAGTGACTCGCAACGGCCAGAAAACTATGGCTACACCTTC. Its protein product is CASSDSQRPENYGYTF.

The table lists this clonotype with many counts. This rearrangement joins TRBV9 to TRBJ2-3; D remains unclear. This CDR3 is 14 amino acids long. Deletions cut 0 bases from V and 4 bases from J, with 9 bases between. Germline-derived CDR1 and CDR2 are SGDLS and YYNGEE. CDR3 sequence: CASSVVGSSDTQYF. CDR3 sequence (DNA): TGTGCCAGCAGCGTAGTTGGTAGTTCAGATACGCAGTATTTT. The full variable domain, in which reference TRBV9 and TRBJ2-3 provide the parts outside the CDR3, is DSGVTQTPKHLITATGQRVTLRCSPRSGDLSVYWYQQSLDQGLQFLIQYYNGEERAKGNILERFSAQQFPDLHSELNLSSLELGDSALYFCASSVVGSSDTQYFGPGTRLTVL.

This clonotype was recorded at least ten times. The CDR3 region is CASSLGSKRDDEQFF. The DNA of the CDR3 is TGTGCCAGCAGCTTGGGGTCCAAGCGGGATGACGAACAGTTCTTC. The chain uses TRBV11-2 and TRBJ2-1, with 7 positions matching TRBD2. The junction had 15 bases not matched to a gene; V was cut back by 3 bases and J by 13 bases. The CDR3 is 15 amino acids. CDR1 is SGHAT, CDR2 FQNNGV, per germline.

This clonotype was found many times. The J gene is TRBJ1-2, the V gene TRBV6-1; D not resolved. Trimming removed 2 bases from V and 4 bases from J, with 8 bases in between. There are 13 residues in the CDR3. CDR1 MNHNS and CDR2 SASEGT come from the germline V gene. CDR3 sequence: CASSENTVYGYTF. The DNA for the CDR3 is TGTGCCAGCAGTGAAAATACAGTCTATGGCTACACCTTC.

V and J are TRBV5-4 and TRBJ2-3; D is perhaps TRBD2 (6 bases). The germline gives CDR1 SGHNT, CDR2 YYREEE (reference sequence). Trimming removed 4 bases at V and 10 bases at J, with 16 bases between. The CDR3 contains 13 residues. CDR3 nucleotide sequence: TGTGCCAGCAGCGCGACTAGTCAGGATTCGCAGTATTTT. Its protein product is CASSATSQDSQYF.

This chain joins TRBV7-6 and TRBJ2-3; perhaps TRBD2 as D (5 bases). The CDR3 runs to 14 residues. Looked up from germline, CDR1 is SGHVS and CDR2 is FNYEAQ. Trimming pared 1 base from V and 0 bases from J, leaving 5 bases between. CDR3 residues: CASSLERSTDTQYF. The CDR3 DNA reads as TGTGCCAGCAGCTTAGAGCGGAGCACAGATACGCAGTATTTT.

This clonotype was counted ten times or more. The rearrangement joins TRBV20-1 to TRBJ2-1; 12 positions match TRBD2. The germline V gene has CDR1 DFQATT and CDR2 SNEGSKA (reference sequence). This CDR3 comprises 14 residues. V was clipped by 6 bases and J by 2 bases; unmatched bases: 2. CDR3 bases: TGCAGTGCCCTAGCGGGAGGGACCTACAATGAGCAGTTCTTC. Its protein product is CSALAGGTYNEQFF.

This chain uses TRBV3-1 with TRBJ2-1; no clear D. The V gene lost 0 bases and the J gene lost 2 bases, with 14 bases spanning the gap. Germline V gives CDR1 LGHDT, CDR2 YNNKEL (reference sequence). The CDR3 has 17 amino acids. CDR3 loop: CASSQDLGPRPYNEQFF. In DNA, the CDR3 is TGTGCCAGCAGCCAAGATCTGGGCCCTCGGCCCTACAATGAGCAGTTCTTC.

V gene TRBV7-3 combines with J gene TRBJ1-1; D might be TRBD1 (6 bases). CDR3 size: 18 residues. V lost 5 bases and J lost 0, with 22 bases in between. CDR1 and CDR2 from the germline V gene are SGHTA and FQGTGA. CDR3 nucleotide sequence: TGTGCCAGCAGCGCGACTCTATTCCAGGGGCCTATGAACACTGAAGCTTTCTTT. It is translated as CASSATLFQGPMNTEAFF. Filled out from reference TRBV7-3 and TRBJ1-1, the complete variable domain reads GAGVSQTPSNKVTEKGKYVELRCDPISGHTALYWYRQSLGQGPEFLIYFQGTGAADDSGLPNDRFFAVRPEGSVSTLKIQRTERGDSAVYLCASSATLFQGPMNTEAFFGQGTRLTVV.

This clonotype showed up many times. The gene calls are TRBV30 and TRBJ1-1, with D hard to call. Per germline, CDR1 GTSNPN and CDR2 SVGIG (reference sequence). This CDR3 contains 13 residues. V lost 3 bases to trimming and J lost 7 bases, with 15 bases between them. Here the CDR3 reads CAWREGIGDEAFF. In DNA, the CDR3 is TGTGCCTGGAGAGAAGGGATCGGGGATGAAGCTTTCTTT.

This chain uses TRBV29-1 with TRBJ2-2; 8 positions agree with TRBD1. Germline V gene sequence: CDR1 SQVTM, CDR2 ANQGSEA. The CDR3 consists of 13 residues. Germline trimming cut 6 bases from V and 1 base from J; bases unmatched to any gene: 1. For the CDR3, the DNA is TGCAGCGTGGACAGGGAGAACACCGGGGAGCTGTTTTTT. As protein: CSVDRENTGELFF.